This paragraph covers one TCR beta chain sequence. No antigen is known for it. The sample originates from a study of T cells in Graves' hyperthyroidism and ophthalmopathy. Whole-study context: Initial diagnosis, before any treatment, was when peripheral blood was collected. Study results and limitations: Most thyroid clonotypes that were expanded above 0.001 also turned up in blood.

Amplification targeted TCR beta CDR3 regions from RNA transcripts. Primed by the HTBI set, a first-round RT-PCR was run on the TCR CDR3. One entry per CDR3 protein, called by TCRdb with MiXCR from the multiplex PCR reads. The sample shows 450,000 to 600,000 distinct CDR3 sequences, around 13% of them seen only once. Any patient presenting with uncontrolled infection, other autoimmune disease, pregnancy or lactation was left out. Fresh peripheral blood, around 9.3 ml of it, supplied the PBMCs. The receptor's source is a woman in her 40s with Graves' hyperthyroidism. The specimen was blood.

CDR3 in amino acids: CASSLWEGSYEQFF. The CDR3 DNA sequence: TGTGCCAGCAGCTTATGGGAGGGGAGCTACGAGCAGTTCTTC. The chain joins TRBV7-2 to TRBJ2-1; 7 nucleotides match TRBD2. Germline CDR1 is SGHTA and CDR2 is FQGNSA. CDR3 length equals 14 residues. The trim removed 2 bases at V and 10 bases at J, leaving 8 bases unmatched. Complete variable domain (other parts from reference TRBV7-2 and TRBJ2-1): GAGVSQSPSNKVTEKGKDVELRCDPISGHTALYWYRQSLGQGLEFLIYFQGNSAPDKSGLPSDRFSAERTGGSVSTLTIQRTQQEDSAVYLCASSLWEGSYEQFFGPGTRLTVL.